These 8 T cell receptor beta chains were sequenced from one sample in a study of monozygotic twins with inflammatory bowel disease. No DNA is given; TCRdb re-called the 5' RACE reads and lists each CDR3 protein once. The sample holds over 200,000 distinct CDR3 sequences. Sequences were obtained from blood. The receptor set was obtained from a human donor with ulcerative colitis or Crohn's disease, or a healthy co-twin of an affected twin (not recorded which).

The chain links TRBV5-1 to TRBJ1-2; absent DNA, TCRdb's TRBD1 call cannot be checked. The length of the CDR3 is 14 residues. Germline assignment: CDR1 SGHRS and CDR2 YFSETQ. This chain's CDR3 is CASSSLTGDYGYTF.

V usage is TRBV7-8 and J usage is TRBJ2-4; TCRdb returns TRBD2, unconfirmable since there is no DNA. The CDR3 contains 16 residues. Germline-derived CDR1 and CDR2 are SGHVS and FQNEAQ. CDR3 protein: CASSLMAGIAKNIQYF.

The chain recombines TRBV2 with TRBJ2-7; the TCRdb call, TRBD1, lacks DNA for checking. CDR3 length: 15 residues. Per germline, CDR1 SNHLY and CDR2 FYNNEI. This CDR3 reads CASSEPRGAVYEQYF.

V and J are TRBV12-3 or TRBV12-4 and TRBJ1-3. The CDR3 runs 15 residues. The CDR3 loop is CASSLDRSGGNTIYF.

The genes are TRBV5-1 and TRBJ2-7. The CDR3 totals 14 residues. Per the germline V gene, CDR1 is SGHRS and CDR2 is YFSETQ. CDR3 loop: CASSTWTKSYEQYF. The full variable domain, its missing parts supplied by reference TRBV5-1 and TRBJ2-7, is KAGVTQTPRYLIKTRGQQVTLSCSPISGHRSVSWYQQTPGQGLQFLFEYFSETQRNKGNFPGRFSGRQFSNSRSEMNVSTLELGDSALYLCASSTWTKSYEQYFGPGTRLTVT.

This chain's CDR3 is CASRLSASTDTQYF. V gene TRBV6-1 combines with J gene TRBJ2-3. The CDR3 covers 14 residues. CDR1 is MNHNS, CDR2 SASEGT, per germline.

The chain joins TRBV6-1 to TRBJ1-1. Looked up from germline, CDR1 is MNHNS and CDR2 is SASEGT. The length of the CDR3 is 14 residues. This CDR3 reads CASSEAWGNTEAFF.

The chain uses TRBV20-1 and TRBJ2-3; TCRdb's D call, TRBD2, is unchecked because there is no DNA. Germline V lookup: CDR1 DFQATT, CDR2 SNEGSKA (reference sequence). The CDR3 is made up of 18 amino acids. CDR3: CSARPGLAGTSSTDTQYF.